One sample yielded the 24 T cell receptor beta chains listed below, sequenced in a study of OX40 agonist ivuxolimab in advanced cancers. Assay used: immunoSEQ multiplex PCR; TCRdb lists only in-frame clones, some missing. The sample includes 72,000 or so clones, around 90% of them seen just once. Sequenced here: CD4+ or CD8+ T cells sorted from blood, sampled in a trial of the OX40 agonist ivuxolimab. The receptor source for this set is an adult with an advanced solid tumor such as melanoma, head and neck, liver or kidney cancer.

This sequence joins TRBV7-9 and TRBJ1-1; D call uncertain. The CDR3 covers 14 residues. Germline V lookup: CDR1 SEHNR, CDR2 FQNEAQ (reference sequence). The V end lost 5 bases, the J end lost 1 base, and 11 bases lay between the germline ends. The CDR3, as DNA: TGTGCCAGCAGCAAAAAGACCCAGAACACTGAAGCTTTCTTT. Translating it yields CASSKKTQNTEAFF.

The count of this clone is one. The genes are TRBV7-9 and TRBJ2-4; D perhaps matches TRBD1 (5 bases). With 4 bases removed from V and 9 bases from J, the gap between germline ends came to 19 bases. The germline V gene has CDR1 SEHNR and CDR2 FQNEAQ (reference sequence). The CDR3 contains 15 residues. In DNA form, the CDR3 reads TGTGCCAGCAGCTCCCTTGGACACGGACGGAGCATTCAGTACTTC. Translation: CASSSLGHGRSIQYF.

This clone has a handful of counts. V is TRBV7-9 and J is TRBJ1-1; the D gene is possibly TRBD1 (5 bases). The CDR3 loop spans 14 amino acids. V lost 4 bases to trimming and J lost 2 bases, with 11 bases between them. Germline V gives CDR1 SEHNR, CDR2 FQNEAQ (reference sequence). The chain's CDR3 is CASSSGRANTEAFF. CDR3 coding DNA: TGTGCCAGCAGCTCCGGCAGGGCAAACACTGAAGCTTTCTTT.

The V and J genes are TRBV4-1 and TRBJ2-5, with 11 bases identical to TRBD2. The CDR3 runs 18 residues. Trimming removed 3 bases from V and 4 bases from J; junction bases left unmatched: 13. Germline CDR1 reads MGHRA; CDR2 reads YSYEKL. CDR3 loop: CASSQDPGLADSRETQYF. As DNA, the CDR3 is TGCGCCAGCAGCCAGGATCCGGGACTAGCGGATTCCCGAGAGACCCAGTACTTC.

The V gene is TRBV30, the J gene TRBJ1-1, with D possibly TRBD1 on 5 matching bases. The V gene lost 3 bases and the J gene lost 6 bases, with 17 bases spanning the gap. This CDR3 has 14 residues. Germline V gene sequence: CDR1 GTSNPN, CDR2 SVGIG (reference sequence). The CDR3 nucleotides are TGTGCCTGGAGAACCAACAGGCACAGTGCTGAAGCTTTCTTT. Protein sequence: CAWRTNRHSAEAFF.

V gene TRBV7-2 combines with J gene TRBJ1-6; D is unclear. Germline CDR1 reads SGHTA; CDR2 reads FQGNSA. Trimming left V 5 bases short and J 8 bases short, with 13 bases between. The CDR3 runs 14 residues. CDR3 loop: CASSPRRTDSPLHF. The DNA for the CDR3 is TGTGCCAGCAGCCCCCGGCGGACTGATTCACCCCTCCACTTT.

As regards this clone: This sample includes further DNA sequences coding for the same CDR3. DNA for the CDR3: TGTGCCAGTAGTATAGGGGGTTCCTACAATGAGCAGTTCTTC. Its translation: CASSIGGSYNEQFF. The chain has TRBV19 and TRBJ2-1; D not certain. The CDR3 spans 14 residues. CDR1 LNHDA and CDR2 SQIVND come from the germline V gene (reference sequence). The V end lost 1 base, the J end lost 1 base, and 5 bases lay between the germline ends.

The chain is built from TRBV11-3 and TRBJ1-2, with a weak D call TRBD1 (6 bases). The CDR3 totals 13 residues. Germline V lookup: CDR1 SGHNT, CDR2 YENEEA. The V and J ends lost 4 bases and 6 bases respectively, with 12 bases between them. The CDR3 protein is CASSSTGGNGYTF. The CDR3 DNA is TGTGCCAGCAGCTCTACGGGGGGCAATGGCTACACCTTC.

Notes on this clone: The conserved phenylalanine or tryptophan is not found at the CDR3 terminus, so this likely reflects a read error. It is unclear where the CDR3 begins or ends on the DNA, so no DNA is shown, and the CDR3 is as TCRdb lists it. The gene calls are TRBV6-5 and TRBJ2-6; no check of the table's D call, TRBD2, against the DNA was made. In germline, CDR1 is MNHEY, CDR2 SVGAGI. The CDR3 totals 11 residues, both ends included. CDR3 sequence reads: CASSPRDYPFC.

The V gene is TRBV5-1, the J gene TRBJ1-1; a possible D gene is TRBD1 (6 bases). The CDR3 extends over 16 amino acids. The germline V and J ends were trimmed by 0 bases and 1 base, with 13 bases remaining between them. Germline lookup yields CDR1 SGHRS and CDR2 YFSETQ. CDR3 bases: TGCGCCAGCAGCTTGGCCAAACAGGGCCCGAACACTGAAGCTTTCTTT. Translation gives CASSLAKQGPNTEAFF. Filled out from reference TRBV5-1 and TRBJ1-1, the complete variable domain reads KAGVTQTPRYLIKTRGQQVTLSCSPISGHRSVSWYQQTPGQGLQFLFEYFSETQRNKGNFPGRFSGRQFSNSRSEMNVSTLELGDSALYLCASSLAKQGPNTEAFFGQGTRLTVV.

The V call is TRBV6-1, the J call TRBJ1-4; 9 bases are shared with TRBD1. Trimming cost V 3 bases and J 8 bases; bases outside gene matches: 7. CDR1 and CDR2 from the germline V gene are MNHNS and SASEGT. The CDR3 has 15 amino acids. The CDR3 sequence: CASSEMTGGGEKLFF. CDR3 bases: TGTGCCAGCAGTGAGATGACAGGGGGTGGAGAAAAACTGTTTTTT.

The V and J genes are TRBV25-1 and TRBJ2-1; D perhaps matches TRBD2 (6 bases). V lost 1 base to trimming and J lost 1 base, with 11 bases between them. Germline V lookup: CDR1 MGHDK, CDR2 SYGVNS. The CDR3 is 16 residues long. The CDR3: CASSESTTSSYNEQFF. The CDR3 bases are TGTGCCAGCAGTGAATCTACGACTAGTTCCTACAATGAGCAGTTCTTC.

The chain has TRBV18 and TRBJ1-1; D remains unclear. V was pared by 2 bases and J by 1 base, with 5 bases between. Germline V gene lookup returns CDR1 KGHSH and CDR2 LQKENI. The CDR3 has 13 residues. In DNA, the CDR3 is TGTGCCAGCTCACCATATACGAACACTGAAGCTTTCTTT. Protein product: CASSPYTNTEAFF.

The J gene is TRBJ2-3, the V gene TRBV28; D possibly corresponds to TRBD2 (5 bases). The CDR3 totals 12 residues. Looked up from germline, CDR1 is MDHEN and CDR2 is SYDVKM. V was cut by 3 bases and J by 12 bases, with 13 bases left in between. This CDR3 is CASSLAREQQYF. The CDR3 DNA reads as TGTGCCAGCAGTTTGGCCCGGGAACAACAGTATTTT.

CDR3 sequence (DNA): TGTGCCAGCAGCTTGCGGGCGAACACCGGGGAGCTGTTTTTT. Translating it yields CASSLRANTGELFF. V gene TRBV6-6 combines with J gene TRBJ2-2; TRBD2 is a possible D gene (5 bases). The CDR3 is 14 amino acids. V dropped 6 bases and J dropped 0 bases, with 8 bases sitting between them. The germline V gene encodes CDR1 MNHNY and CDR2 SVGAGI (reference sequence).

The CDR3 reads CASSQGDRGNTEAFF. The CDR3 bases are TGTGCCAGCAGCCAGGGGGACAGGGGGAACACTGAAGCTTTCTTT. The chain has TRBV5-4 and TRBJ1-1, with 10 bases fitting TRBD1. The V gene's germline CDR1 is SGHNT and CDR2 YYREEE (reference sequence). V trimming: 4 bases; J trimming: 1 base; junction bases outside the gene matches: 4. The CDR3 length is 15 residues.

The genes are TRBV5-1 and TRBJ1-1, with 8 bases aligning to TRBD1. The CDR3 spans 17 residues. V lost 0 bases, J lost 3 bases, and 10 bases stayed unmatched. Germline V gene data show CDR1 as SGHRS and CDR2 as YFSETQ. Here the CDR3 reads CASSLGVQGALYTEAFF. The CDR3 bases are TGCGCCAGCAGCTTGGGAGTCCAGGGGGCGTTGTACACTGAAGCTTTCTTT.

This chain links TRBV6-6 with TRBJ1-5, with D tentatively TRBD1 (6 bases). Germline V gene lookup returns CDR1 MNHNY and CDR2 SVGAGI (reference sequence). CDR3 length equals 14 residues. Trimming shortened V by 7 bases and J by 4 bases, and 14 bases separated the two germline ends. CDR3 bases: TGTGCCAGCAAAGTGGACAGTGGTAATCAGCCCCAGCATTTT. Its protein is CASKVDSGNQPQHF.

In regard to this clone: The germline gene is not matched at one end of the junction; a read error may be the cause. This sequence joins TRBV28 and TRBJ1-6, with no clear D. The CDR3 has 15 residues. Germline CDR1 MDHEN, CDR2 SYDVKM. The CDR3 DNA sequence: TGTACCAGCACGAGCCAGTACCTATATAATTCACCCCTCCACTTT. Amino acids: CTSTSQYLYNSPLHF.

This clone was counted only a few times. The chain joins TRBV5-1 to TRBJ2-7; 10 positions match TRBD1. Germline V gene data show CDR1 as SGHRS and CDR2 as YFSETQ. After removal of 3 bases from V and 5 bases from J, the junction contained 8 bases not matched to a gene. The CDR3 contains 15 residues. CDR3 DNA sequence: TGCGCCAGCAGCTCCAGGACAGGGGGACCCCACGAGCAGTACTTC. Amino acid sequence: CASSSRTGGPHEQYF.

The chain combines TRBV19 with TRBJ1-4; D perhaps matches TRBD1 (6 bases). The V and J ends lost 3 bases and 5 bases respectively, with 16 bases between them. This CDR3 spans 16 amino acids. Germline V CDR1 and CDR2: LNHDA, SQIVND (reference sequence). CDR3 amino acids: CASSISSDRWNEKLFF. The DNA for the CDR3 is TGTGCCAGTAGTATTAGTTCGGACAGATGGAATGAAAAACTGTTTTTT.

The rearrangement joins TRBV18 to TRBJ2-2; D is undetermined. V lost 2 bases to trimming and J lost 2 bases, with 24 bases between them. CDR3 length: 20 amino acids. The germline CDR1 and CDR2 sequences are KGHSH and LQKENI. CDR3 sequence reads: CASSPGRLRARPDNTGELFF. The CDR3, as DNA: TGTGCCAGCTCACCAGGCCGACTTAGGGCGAGGCCCGACAACACCGGGGAGCTGTTTTTT.

The CDR3 loop reads CASSPGLPGGYTF. In nucleotides, the CDR3 is TGCGCCAGCAGCCCTGGTTTACCTGGGGGCTACACCTTC. The gene calls are TRBV4-1 and TRBJ1-2; no clear D gene. The V and J ends lost 4 bases and 8 bases respectively, with 14 bases between them. There are 13 residues in the CDR3. Germline CDR1 and CDR2: MGHRA and YSYEKL.

The chain couples TRBV6-1 to TRBJ1-5; no clear D gene. The V gene lost 4 bases and the J gene lost 4 bases, with 14 bases spanning the gap. Germline loops: CDR1 MNHNS, CDR2 SASEGT. CDR3 length: 15 amino acids. The CDR3 coding sequence is TGTGCCAGCAGTGGGCTCGGGGTTTCGAATCAGCCCCAGCATTTT. Protein sequence: CASSGLGVSNQPQHF.